This T cell receptor beta chain comes out of a study of T cells in Graves' hyperthyroidism and ophthalmopathy. The CDR3 has 14 amino acids. V dropped 4 bases and J dropped 5 bases, with 14 bases sitting between them. Germline CDR1 is SNHLY and CDR2 is FYNNEI. Amplification targeted TCR beta CDR3 regions from RNA transcripts. HTBI primers drove first-round RT-PCR of the TCR CDR3. TCRdb passed the multiplex PCR reads through MiXCR, listing each CDR3 protein once. Of hundreds of thousands of distinct CDR3 sequences listed, just under 25% are singletons. Diagnoses rested on clinical symptoms, serum thyroxine and TRAb, thyroid ultrasound and orbital computed tomography.

V usage is TRBV2 and J usage is TRBJ1-1, with TRBD1 as a possible D gene (5 bases). Specimen: blood. The clonotype was recovered from a man aged 50 or older with Graves' hyperthyroidism. CDR3 nucleotide sequence: TGTGCCAGCAGTGTTGACAGAGGTATTACTGAAGCTTTCTTT. This gives the protein CASSVDRGITEAFF.